A selection of T cell receptor beta chains follows, all from one sample in a study of cytomegalovirus exposure and HLA in healthy donors. The repertoire was sequenced with immunoSEQ multiplex PCR; TCRdb's copy has only in-frame clones and lacks some. The sample yields 100,000 to 150,000 clones, 89% seen once. Sequencing was performed on PBMCs. Receptors were obtained from a woman between 18 and 30 years old in good health and CMV-seronegative. CDR3s include the opening cysteine and the closing phenylalanine or tryptophan. A D gene is named only where the DNA matches it firmly. Clone size, where shown, is once, few, many, or a class for clones that have expanded.

d_call	v_call	clone_size	j_call	cdr3_aa	cdr3_nt
-	TRBV11-2	-	TRBJ2-7	CASSLEGGEQYF	TGTGCCAGCAGCCTAGAAGGGGGCGAGCAGTACTTC
-	TRBV2	few	TRBJ2-5	CASSEAELQETQYF	TGTGCCAGCAGTGAGGCGGAGCTCCAAGAGACCCAGTACTTC
-	TRBV7-9	-	TRBJ1-1	CASSVTVNTEAFF	TGTGCCAGCAGCGTCACAGTGAACACTGAAGCTTTCTTT
TRBD1	TRBV7-9	-	TRBJ2-3	CASSPRTGAGPRSRDTQYF	TGTGCCAGCAGCCCTCGAACAGGGGCAGGGCCAAGATCCAGAGATACGCAGTATTTT
-	TRBV27	once	TRBJ2-7	CASSLLRGNEQYF	TGTGCCAGCAGCCTTCTCAGGGGTAACGAGCAGTACTTC
-	TRBV18	few	TRBJ2-5	CASSPYQETQYF	TGTGCCAGCTCCCCGTACCAAGAGACCCAGTACTTC
-	TRBV4-1	-	TRBJ2-1	CASSQVGAAQFF	TGCGCCAGCAGCCAAGTAGGGGCCGCACAGTTCTTC
-	TRBV11-1	-	TRBJ2-3	CASSLEAAVSTDTQYF	TGTGCCAGCAGCTTAGAGGCAGCGGTCAGCACAGATACGCAGTATTTT
TRBD2	TRBV27	-	TRBJ2-3	CASSLSLGTSVTDTQYF	TGTGCCAGCAGTTTATCCCTCGGGACTAGCGTCACAGATACGCAGTATTTT
-	TRBV20-1	few	TRBJ2-2	CRGDTGELFF	TGCAGGGGAGACACCGGGGAGCTGTTTTTT
TRBD1	TRBV28	-	TRBJ2-5	CASSPLDRGQETQYF	TGTGCCAGCAGTCCCCTTGACAGGGGACAAGAGACCCAGTACTTC
TRBD1	TRBV5-4	-	TRBJ2-7	CASSSGTGSYEQYF	TGTGCCAGCAGCTCCGGGACAGGTTCCTACGAGCAGTACTTC
TRBD1	TRBV6-1	-	TRBJ1-5	CASTPGQSNQPQHF	TGTGCCAGCACTCCGGGACAGTCCAATCAGCCCCAGCATTTT
TRBD2	TRBV29-1	-	TRBJ2-2	CSGSVAGVDTGELFF	TGCAGCGGATCCGTAGCGGGAGTTGACACCGGGGAGCTGTTTTTT
-	TRBV14	-	TRBJ2-1	CASSERVSYNEQFF	TGTGCCAGCAGCGAACGGGTGTCATACAATGAGCAGTTCTTC
-	TRBV19	-	TRBJ2-1	CASSPSGLGYNEQFF	TGTGCCAGTAGTCCCTCAGGACTCGGATACAATGAGCAGTTCTTC
TRBD2	TRBV6-1	-	TRBJ2-7	CASLLLAGVDEQYF	TGTGCCAGCCTGCTCCTAGCGGGAGTTGACGAGCAGTACTTC
TRBD1	TRBV6-1	many	TRBJ1-1	CASSEGTGGTEAFF	TGTGCCAGCAGTGAAGGGACAGGGGGCACTGAAGCTTTCTTT
TRBD1	TRBV27	-	TRBJ1-2	CASSPGTAGGYTF	TGTGCCAGCAGTCCGGGGACAGCCGGTGGCTACACCTTC
TRBD1	TRBV29-1	few	TRBJ1-2	CSVEQGVGGYTF	TGCAGCGTCGAACAGGGGGTAGGCGGCTACACCTTC
-	TRBV1	-	TRBJ1-5	CTSSGVVGQPQHF	TGCACCAGCAGCGGAGTCGTGGGTCAGCCCCAGCATTTT
TRBD1	TRBV19	-	TRBJ2-1	CASSIPGGEQFF	TGTGCCAGTAGTATCCCAGGGGGTGAGCAGTTCTTC
-	TRBV28	-	TRBJ2-2	CASSLRAGTGELFF	TGTGCCAGCAGTCTGAGGGCCGGGACCGGGGAGCTGTTTTTT
-	TRBV21-1	once	TRBJ2-7	CASSKGPAGTYEQYF	TGTGCCAGCAGCAAAGGTCCAGCGGGAACCTACGAGCAGTACTTC
-	TRBV5-4	-	TRBJ1-5	CASSPSGEGSNQPQHF	TGTGCCAGCAGCCCTTCCGGGGAAGGGAGCAATCAGCCCCAGCATTTT
-	TRBV28	-	TRBJ1-1	CASSPIPDSYHNTEAFF	TGTGCCAGCAGTCCAATCCCGGACAGTTACCACAACACTGAAGCTTTCTTT
TRBD2	TRBV6-5	-	TRBJ2-7	CASRLAGGNNEQYF	TGTGCCAGCAGACTAGCGGGAGGGAATAACGAGCAGTACTTC
-	TRBV5-1	-	TRBJ1-2	CASSPRDYYGYTF	TGCGCCAGCAGCCCCCGGGACTACTATGGCTACACCTTC
TRBD2	TRBV11-3	-	TRBJ2-1	CASRPGEGEQFF	TGTGCCAGCAGACCTGGGGAGGGTGAGCAGTTCTTC
TRBD1	TRBV28	-	TRBJ2-2	CASSLEGTGLAGAPGELFF	TGTGCCAGCAGTTTAGAGGGGACAGGGTTGGCGGGAGCTCCCGGGGAGCTGTTTTTT
TRBD2	TRBV7-9	once	TRBJ2-1	CASSTVRLANNEQFF	TGTGCCAGCAGCACCGTCAGACTAGCGAACAATGAGCAGTTCTTC
TRBD2	TRBV14	-	TRBJ2-1	CASSLVSGSFYNEQFF	TGTGCCAGCAGCCTCGTTAGCGGGAGCTTCTACAATGAGCAGTTCTTC
-	TRBV28	once	TRBJ1-5	CASTVAGWDQPQHF	TGTGCCAGCACCGTAGCGGGGTGGGATCAGCCCCAGCATTTT
TRBD1	TRBV7-6	-	TRBJ1-2	CASSSGTGRGYTF	TGTGCCAGCAGCTCTGGGACAGGGAGAGGCTACACCTTC
TRBD1	TRBV27	-	TRBJ2-7	CASSFHCGEGQGDEQYF	TGTGCCAGCAGTTTCCATTGCGGCGAGGGACAGGGGGACGAGCAGTACTTC
TRBD1	TRBV7-9	-	TRBJ2-2	CASSRQGSTAGELFF	TGTGCCAGCAGCCGACAGGGTAGTACCGCCGGGGAGCTGTTTTTT
TRBD1	TRBV7-8	-	TRBJ1-2	CASSLSRQGARRGSGYTF	TGTGCCAGCAGCTTAAGCAGGCAGGGGGCGCGAAGAGGAAGCGGCTACACCTTC
TRBD2	TRBV29-1	-	TRBJ2-1	CSVVSASGSPYNEQFF	TGCAGCGTTGTCTCGGCTAGCGGGAGTCCCTACAATGAGCAGTTCTTC
-	TRBV29-1	-	TRBJ2-7	CSVEDGPGLEQYF	TGCAGCGTTGAAGATGGACCAGGACTCGAGCAGTACTTC
-	TRBV19	-	TRBJ2-1	CASSSLMGSAYNEQFF	TGTGCCAGTAGTTCCCTTATGGGGAGTGCCTACAATGAGCAGTTCTTC
TRBD1	TRBV30	-	TRBJ1-2	CAWGRGQGVNYGYTF	TGTGCCTGGGGGAGGGGACAGGGAGTTAACTATGGCTACACCTTC
-	TRBV6-5	-	TRBJ2-7	CASSPQTRDYEQYF	TGTGCCAGCAGTCCTCAGACTAGAGACTACGAGCAGTACTTC
-	TRBV6-6	-	TRBJ1-1	CASSPRREGAFF	TGTGCCAGCAGTCCCCGGCGGGAGGGAGCTTTCTTT
-	TRBV11-3	-	TRBJ2-1	CASSSTWGLGDEQFF	TGTGCCAGCAGCTCGACGTGGGGCCTGGGCGATGAGCAGTTCTTC
TRBD2	TRBV4-1	once	TRBJ2-1	CASSQALTGTGGNEQFF	TGCGCCAGCAGCCAAGCGCTCACCGGGACCGGGGGGAATGAGCAGTTCTTC
-	TRBV11-2	-	TRBJ2-4	CASSPARRGGNIQYF	TGTGCCAGCAGCCCCGCCCGAAGGGGGGGGAACATTCAGTACTTC
-	TRBV9	-	TRBJ2-1	CASSVADKVLHEQFF	TGTGCCAGCAGCGTAGCGGACAAAGTACTGCATGAGCAGTTCTTC
TRBD2	TRBV4-1	-	TRBJ2-1	CASSQRPMSSGSGNEQFF	TGCGCCAGCAGCCAAAGGCCGATGAGTAGCGGGAGTGGCAATGAGCAGTTCTTC
-	TRBV15	-	TRBJ2-6	CATSRDEAAHSGANVLTF	TGTGCCACCAGCAGAGATGAGGCCGCACACTCTGGGGCCAACGTCCTGACTTTC
TRBD1	TRBV2	-	TRBJ2-6	CASSGSRDRGRSSSGANVLTF	TGTGCCAGCAGCGGAAGCCGGGACAGGGGACGATCAAGCTCTGGGGCCAACGTCCTGACTTTC
-	TRBV28	-	TRBJ2-1	CASSSFNEQFF	TGTGCCAGCAGTTCCTTCAATGAGCAGTTCTTC
-	TRBV7-9	once	TRBJ1-1	CASSLAPGEVNTEAFF	TGTGCCAGCAGCTTAGCCCCGGGGGAGGTGAACACTGAAGCTTTCTTT
TRBD1	TRBV2	-	TRBJ2-1	CASSAFPGQAEQFF	TGTGCCAGCAGTGCGTTCCCCGGACAGGCCGAGCAGTTCTTC
-	TRBV28	-	TRBJ2-1	CASSLGGNEQFF	TGTGCCAGCAGTTTGGGGGGAAATGAGCAGTTCTTC
TRBD2	TRBV5-1	-	TRBJ2-3	CASSFASGILDTQYF	TGCGCCAGCAGCTTCGCTAGCGGGATATTAGATACGCAGTATTTT
-	TRBV7-2	-	TRBJ1-2	CASSLDSRNYYGYTF	TGTGCCAGCAGCTTAGACAGCCGAAACTACTATGGCTACACCTTC
-	TRBV2	once	TRBJ2-7	CASSGARSYEQYF	TGTGCCAGCAGTGGGGCCCGGTCCTACGAGCAGTACTTC
-	TRBV28	-	TRBJ2-7	CASSLRGGNYEQYF	TGTGCCAGCAGTTTAAGGGGCGGGAACTACGAGCAGTACTTC
-	TRBV6-6	-	TRBJ1-1	CASSYPENTEAFF	TGTGCCAGCAGTTACCCAGAGAACACTGAAGCTTTCTTT